These 26 T cell receptor beta chains were sequenced from one sample in a study of T-cell memory formation after mild COVID-19. Using its own MiXCR run on the 5' RACE reads, TCRdb lists one record per CDR3 protein. The sample lists a few hundred thousand distinct CDR3 sequences; 25% to 30% were seen once. Material: PBMCs or a T cell subset sorted from them (not recorded which). These receptors were collected from an adult woman who had mild COVID-19 (a few samples of this study predate the infection). Cell type and time point are not known.

This clonotype was found a few times. The chain recombines TRBV5-1 with TRBJ1-2; TRBD1 might be the D (6 bases). The CDR3 is 17 amino acids. From germline, CDR1 is SGHRS and CDR2 YFSETQ. V gave up 0 bases and J gave up 0 bases, with 15 bases separating them. The CDR3 region has the DNA TGCGCCAGCAGCTTGGCGCCGGGACAAGGACCTAACTATGGCTACACCTTC. This encodes CASSLAPGQGPNYGYTF. The entire variable domain, with the rest obtained from reference TRBV5-1 and TRBJ1-2, is as follows: KAGVTQTPRYLIKTRGQQVTLSCSPISGHRSVSWYQQTPGQGLQFLFEYFSETQRNKGNFPGRFSGRQFSNSRSEMNVSTLELGDSALYLCASSLAPGQGPNYGYTFGSGTRLTVV.

The chain uses TRBV7-7 and TRBJ2-1; 8 bases agree with TRBD2. Germline CDR1 is SSHAT and CDR2 is FNYEAQ (reference sequence). The CDR3 consists of 13 residues. J lost 6 bases, V lost 5 bases, and 3 bases had no gene match. CDR3 loop: CASSIRGGNEQFF. The CDR3 DNA reads TGTGCCAGCAGCATTCGGGGGGGCAATGAGCAGTTCTTC.

There are a few counts of this clonotype. The chain's CDR3 is CASSSTRAAGVGDTQYF. The CDR3 bases are TGCGCCAGCAGCTCCACGAGGGCAGCGGGGGTTGGAGATACGCAGTATTTT. The chain carries TRBV5-1 and TRBJ2-3, with 8 nucleotides matching TRBD2. CDR1 is SGHRS and CDR2 is YFSETQ in the germline V gene. The CDR3 is made up of 17 amino acids. V dropped 3 bases and J dropped 5; count of bases not matched to a gene: 14.

This clonotype was seen a handful of times. V is TRBV20-1 and J is TRBJ2-3, with D unclear. This CDR3 has 10 amino acids. Trimming took 5 bases from V and 3 from J, leaving 3 bases between them. The germline V gene has CDR1 DFQATT and CDR2 SNEGSKA (reference sequence). Written as DNA, the CDR3 is TGCAGTGCTTGGACAGATACGCAGTATTTT. As protein: CSAWTDTQYF.

In DNA, the CDR3 is TGTGCCAGCAGAGATAACAGGAGGAGGAACACTGAAGCTTTCTTT. Its translation is CASRDNRRRNTEAFF. The chain links TRBV6-2 or TRBV6-3 to TRBJ1-1; maybe TRBD1 (5 bases). Germline V CDR1 and CDR2: MNHEY, SVGEGT. The CDR3 has 15 residues. The V end lost 6 bases, the J end lost 1 base, and 15 bases lay between the germline ends.

This chain joins TRBV12-3 or TRBV12-4 and TRBJ2-3, with 9 nucleotides matching TRBD1. The CDR3 runs 14 residues. Trimming took 5 bases from V and 2 from J; bases not matched to a gene: 2. The CDR3 nucleotides are TGTGCCAGCAGTGACAGGGGGGTCACAGATACGCAGTATTTT. Translating it yields CASSDRGVTDTQYF.

The chain couples TRBV24-1 to TRBJ1-1; D perhaps matches TRBD1 (5 bases). The V gene's germline CDR1 is KGHDR and CDR2 SFDVKD. With 5 bases removed from V and 5 bases from J, the gap between germline ends came to 8 bases. The CDR3 length is 12 residues. CDR3 sequence (DNA): TGTGCCACCAGTGCAGGGATGACTGAAGCTTTCTTT. Protein product: CATSAGMTEAFF.

The V and J genes are TRBV12-3 or TRBV12-4 and TRBJ2-1; TRBD2 aligns across 10 bases. Trimming took 5 bases from V and 6 from J; bases not matched to a gene: 7. The CDR3 runs to 15 residues. CDR3 bases: TGTGCCAGCAGTCTTGGACTAGCGGCAACCAATGAGCAGTTCTTC. Its protein is CASSLGLAATNEQFF.

The chain combines TRBV7-3 with TRBJ1-1; 7 nucleotides agree with TRBD1. J gave up 0 bases and V 1 base, and 17 bases lay outside the gene matches. The germline gives CDR1 SGHTA, CDR2 FQGTGA. The CDR3 loop spans 20 amino acids. The CDR3 loop reads CASSLKPPGGQGVMNTEAFF. The DNA for the CDR3 is TGTGCCAGCAGCTTAAAACCCCCGGGCGGCCAGGGGGTGATGAACACTGAAGCTTTCTTT.

The table lists this clonotype with a few counts. The V gene is TRBV24-1, the J gene TRBJ1-1; a possible D gene is TRBD1 (5 bases). The CDR3 has 14 residues. The germline CDR1 and CDR2 sequences are KGHDR and SFDVKD. V was trimmed by 3 bases and J by 0 bases, leaving 7 bases between them. Here the CDR3 reads CATSDGTVNTEAFF. The DNA of the CDR3 is TGTGCCACCAGTGATGGGACGGTGAACACTGAAGCTTTCTTT.

The chain combines TRBV3-1 with TRBJ2-7; D is perhaps TRBD1 (5 bases). Germline V lookup: CDR1 LGHDT, CDR2 YNNKEL (reference sequence). V was clipped by 4 bases and J by 6 bases, with 13 bases between them. The CDR3 totals 13 residues. DNA for the CDR3: TGTGCCAGCAGCCGCAGGGATATTGGCGAGCAGTACTTC. Translation: CASSRRDIGEQYF.

This chain uses TRBV3-1 with TRBJ2-5; D gene unclear. V lost 2 bases and J 1 base, leaving 14 bases between the germline ends. The CDR3 has 16 amino acids. Germline V gene sequence: CDR1 LGHDT, CDR2 YNNKEL (reference sequence). CDR3 nucleotide sequence: TGTGCCAGCAGCCAACTCACGGAAATACTCCAAGAGACCCAGTACTTC. Translating gives CASSQLTEILQETQYF.

This chain connects TRBV6-5 to TRBJ1-1; 8 nucleotides line up with TRBD1. Germline trimming cut 6 bases from V and 8 bases from J; bases unmatched to any gene: 11. Germline loops: CDR1 MNHEY, CDR2 SVGAGI. CDR3 length: 14 residues. CDR3 residues: CASSRDRRIVEAFF. The DNA for the CDR3 is TGTGCCAGCAGCCGGGACAGGCGGATCGTGGAAGCTTTCTTT.

The chain joins TRBV7-9 to TRBJ2-7; D gene ambiguous. The V gene lost 4 bases and the J gene lost 2 bases, with 15 bases spanning the gap. CDR1 and CDR2 (germline): SEHNR, FQNEAQ (reference sequence). The CDR3 totals 15 residues. The CDR3 DNA is TGTGCCAGCAGCTCCCTTACGCTCCGGCCCTACGAGCAGTACTTC. This codes for CASSSLTLRPYEQYF.

V is TRBV6-4 and J is TRBJ2-1, with D possibly TRBD1 on 6 matching bases. Germline V lookup: CDR1 MRHNA, CDR2 SNTAGT. The germline V and J ends were trimmed by 3 bases and 5 bases, with 14 bases remaining between them. This CDR3 has 15 residues. The CDR3 here is CASSDSQGLHNEQFF. CDR3 in DNA: TGTGCCAGCAGTGATTCCCAGGGGCTCCACAATGAGCAGTTCTTC.

The chain combines TRBV7-2 with TRBJ1-5; 9 bases align to TRBD1. The CDR3 has 15 amino acids. The trim removed 4 bases at V and 4 bases at J, leaving 5 bases unmatched. The germline V gene encodes CDR1 SGHTA and CDR2 FQGNSA. The CDR3 DNA follows: TGTGCCAGCAGCTCCCGGACAGGGGAAAATCAGCCCCAGCATTTT. Encoded protein: CASSSRTGENQPQHF.

The genes are TRBV5-1 and TRBJ2-6; weak D call: TRBD1 (5 bases). CDR1 is SGHRS, CDR2 YFSETQ, per germline. V lost 1 base to trimming and J lost 0 bases, with 14 bases between them. The CDR3 is 18 amino acids. CDR3 sequence reads: CASSLLGQGSSGANVLTF. CDR3 nucleotides: TGCGCCAGCAGCTTGTTGGGGCAGGGAAGCTCTGGGGCCAACGTCCTGACTTTC.

The chain links TRBV9 to TRBJ2-7, with 7 bases that match TRBD2. V dropped 2 bases and J dropped 7; count of bases not matched to a gene: 12. The CDR3 runs 15 residues. Germline V lookup: CDR1 SGDLS, CDR2 YYNGEE. CDR3 DNA sequence: TGTGCCAGCAGCGTTGACGGCGGGAGATTGGGTGAGCAGTACTTC. Encoded protein: CASSVDGGRLGEQYF.

This clonotype was counted between two and nine times. The J gene is TRBJ1-3, the V gene TRBV19; perhaps TRBD1 as D (5 bases). The CDR3 consists of 17 residues. V was clipped by 6 bases and J by 0 bases, with 18 bases between them. CDR1 LNHDA and CDR2 SQIVND come from the germline V gene (reference sequence). The CDR3 bases are TGTGCCAGTAGAGCACCGGGACGCCGGGTCTCTGGAAACACCATATATTTT. Translating gives CASRAPGRRVSGNTIYF.

This clonotype was counted between two and nine times. The chain has TRBV11-2 and TRBJ1-4; no clear D. The germline V gene encodes CDR1 SGHAT and CDR2 FQNNGV. The CDR3 spans 12 residues. Trimming pared 1 base from V and 12 bases from J, leaving 9 bases between. CDR3 residues: CASSLVGRELFF. CDR3 nucleotides: TGTGCCAGCAGCTTAGTGGGAAGGGAACTGTTTTTT.

This rearrangement joins TRBV10-3 to TRBJ2-5; 10 nucleotides line up with TRBD1. The length of the CDR3 is 13 residues. Germline CDR1 and CDR2: ENHRY and SYGVKD. V shed 8 bases and J 2 bases; nucleotides not matched to a gene: 2. The CDR3 region is CAIGGQGQETQYF. The DNA for the CDR3 is TGTGCCATCGGGGGACAGGGGCAAGAGACCCAGTACTTC.

The rearrangement joins TRBV7-8 to TRBJ2-7; D is undetermined. CDR1 and CDR2 (germline): SGHVS, FQNEAQ. The CDR3 is made up of 13 amino acids. Trimming removed 4 bases from V and 7 bases from J, with 14 bases in between. The CDR3 bases are TGTGCCAGCAGCTCCCACGACCTCGGGGAGCAGTACTTC. Its translation: CASSSHDLGEQYF.

In this sample, this clonotype turned up a few times. The gene calls are TRBV7-2 and TRBJ1-2, with TRBD1 matching 8 bases. Unmatched junction bases numbered 16, after V lost 5 bases and J lost 8 bases. CDR3 length equals 16 residues. The germline V gene encodes CDR1 SGHTA and CDR2 FQGNSA. CDR3 loop: CASSLQERAGGDGYTF. As DNA, the CDR3 is TGTGCCAGCAGCCTACAAGAGCGGGCAGGGGGCGACGGCTACACCTTC.

This chain links TRBV18 with TRBJ2-7; 10 nucleotides line up with TRBD1. Germline CDR1 and CDR2: KGHSH and LQKENI. This CDR3 has 16 amino acids. V shed 4 bases, J shed 1 base, and the junction held 7 bases outside the gene matches. The CDR3 region has the DNA TGTGCCAGCTCACGCCCGGGACAGGGGTCGTCCTACGAGCAGTACTTC. Protein sequence: CASSRPGQGSSYEQYF.

The chain uses TRBV24-1 and TRBJ2-5; 8 bases line up with TRBD2. Germline V gene data show CDR1 as KGHDR and CDR2 as SFDVKD. CDR3 length: 16 amino acids. V shed 3 bases and J 5 bases; nucleotides not matched to a gene: 10. The CDR3: CATSDGLKAGDETQYF. For the CDR3, the DNA is TGTGCCACCAGTGATGGGCTAAAAGCGGGGGATGAGACCCAGTACTTC.

The chain recombines TRBV24-1 with TRBJ2-3, with a possible D match to TRBD2 (6 bases). V lost 0 bases and J lost 3, with 12 bases in between. The CDR3 spans 16 residues. Germline CDR1 KGHDR, CDR2 SFDVKD. The CDR3 sequence is CATSDLRGWNTDTQYF. CDR3 nucleotides: TGTGCCACCAGTGATTTGCGGGGGTGGAATACAGATACGCAGTATTTT.